A selection of T cell receptor beta chains follows, all from one sample in a study of PD-L1 blockade in urothelial cancer. TCRdb keeps only in-frame clones here, not all; method: immunoSEQ multiplex PCR. The table lists roughly 46,000 clones, around 82% of them singletons. The material sequenced was PBMCs, taken around atezolizumab (anti-PD-L1) treatment. The receptors shown here come from a man between 50 and 59 years old with urothelial cancer. The CDR3 runs from the conserved cysteine through the conserved F or W. A D gene is named only where the DNA matches it firmly. Some rows have no size entry. The others give once, few or many, or a class for an expanded clone.

CDR3 protein	D gene	J gene	V gene	clone size
CASRSLWTGRREKLFF	TRBD1	TRBJ1-4	TRBV11-2	-
CASSGGRAGGYNEQFF	TRBD2	TRBJ2-1	TRBV2	-
CASSYAGAGTGELFF	-	TRBJ2-2	TRBV6-5	-
CASDPAGGGGKTEAFF	TRBD1	TRBJ1-1	TRBV19	-
CASSDPGQGGTDTQYF	TRBD1	TRBJ2-3	TRBV10-2	-
CASSLGLGGETQYF	-	TRBJ2-5	TRBV11-2	-
CASSDPGLSVNIQYF	-	TRBJ2-4	TRBV2	-
CASSFRTGDNSPLHF	TRBD1	TRBJ1-6	TRBV5-1	-
CASSSRQRMLAGGGKQFF	TRBD2	TRBJ2-1	TRBV11-2	-
CASSFPSGTGGPDTQYF	TRBD1	TRBJ2-3	TRBV5-1	-
CASSDSPRTEERETQYF	-	TRBJ2-5	TRBV6-4	-
CASSQGLGVNGYTF	-	TRBJ1-2	TRBV14	-
CASSLGTSYEQYF	-	TRBJ2-7	TRBV4-1	once
CASRRLAGGREQYF	TRBD2	TRBJ2-7	TRBV6-5	once
CASSPLGRRSTNEKLFF	-	TRBJ1-4	TRBV28	-
CASTGTGARGYGYTF	TRBD1	TRBJ1-2	TRBV6-6	-
CASSFPLAGASTDTQYF	TRBD2	TRBJ2-3	TRBV5-8	-
CASRAGTENSPLHF	-	TRBJ1-6	TRBV10-1	-
CASSLRGIATEAFF	-	TRBJ1-1	TRBV7-8	-
CASSLNGIGAFPQETQYF	-	TRBJ2-5	TRBV5-1	once
CASSPRTGELGIQYF	TRBD1	TRBJ2-4	TRBV27	-
CAWSVAGLDYGYTF	-	TRBJ1-2	TRBV30	-
CASSQTGSGGANVLTF	-	TRBJ2-6	TRBV5-5	-
CASSLPTGPSGANVLTF	TRBD1	TRBJ2-6	TRBV7-9	-
CASSPPGGSPYEQYF	TRBD2	TRBJ2-7	TRBV7-8	-
CASSPVGSADTQYF	-	TRBJ2-3	TRBV6-1	-
CASSPYRLAPSTDTQYF	TRBD2	TRBJ2-3	TRBV9	-
CASSTQGKSTDTQYF	-	TRBJ2-3	TRBV19	-
CASTRAGVTDTQYF	TRBD2	TRBJ2-3	TRBV9	once
CASSYSGGSQPQHF	-	TRBJ1-5	TRBV6-5	medium-sized
CAWSVGGLSGRITGELFF	TRBD2	TRBJ2-2	TRBV30	-
CASSYKSLSGYGYTF	-	TRBJ1-2	TRBV6-5	-
CASSSRLVRDEQFF	-	TRBJ2-1	TRBV7-8	-
CASSLATSADTQYF	TRBD2	TRBJ2-3	TRBV5-1	-
CAWSKGTGGGNTIYF	TRBD1	TRBJ1-3	TRBV30	-
CASSFEAGGDTQYF	TRBD1	TRBJ2-3	TRBV6-5	-
CASSFLPGQASYEQYF	TRBD1	TRBJ2-7	TRBV7-8	few
CASSPPTYTEAFF	-	TRBJ1-1	TRBV18	-
CASSLDRGPYEQYF	TRBD1	TRBJ2-7	TRBV27	once
CASSLALAVDYEQYF	TRBD2	TRBJ2-7	TRBV5-1	-
CASSGDRANTEAFF	TRBD1	TRBJ1-1	TRBV19	-
CASSTLTSGGAHEQFF	TRBD2	TRBJ2-1	TRBV7-3	-
CASSYDRGGFNEQFF	TRBD2	TRBJ2-1	TRBV27	-
CASSGSGWNEKLFF	-	TRBJ1-4	TRBV2	few
CASSRGGRENTEAFF	-	TRBJ1-1	TRBV7-2	once